This TCR beta chain was documented in a study of T cell responses to AZD1222 COVID-19 vaccine. Overall study findings and caveats: There were repertoire samples only from the period after the peak T cell response. The donor cohort was predominantly white British with a female majority, and clonal diversity may have been underestimated. Nearly half of spike-specific TCRs reportedly target unmutated variant regions.

About this clone: The antigen is undetermined.

Repertoires were generated with immunoSEQ multiplex PCR, while TCRdb's copy carries only in-frame clones and drops some. The table shows 120,000 to 150,000 clones, with roughly 91% occurring only once. Trimming took 1 base from V and 1 from J, leaving 7 bases between them. The length of the CDR3 is 14 residues. Germline CDR1 reads MNHEY; CDR2 reads SVGAGI. This chain uses TRBV6-5 with TRBJ2-5; D unclear. Sample: peripheral blood, taken 28 days after the second AZD1222 dose. The receptor was isolated from an adult who received the AZD1222 COVID-19 vaccine. The CDR3 DNA reads TGTGCCAGCAGTTACTTGGGGATCCAAGAGACCCAGTACTTC. Its translation: CASSYLGIQETQYF.